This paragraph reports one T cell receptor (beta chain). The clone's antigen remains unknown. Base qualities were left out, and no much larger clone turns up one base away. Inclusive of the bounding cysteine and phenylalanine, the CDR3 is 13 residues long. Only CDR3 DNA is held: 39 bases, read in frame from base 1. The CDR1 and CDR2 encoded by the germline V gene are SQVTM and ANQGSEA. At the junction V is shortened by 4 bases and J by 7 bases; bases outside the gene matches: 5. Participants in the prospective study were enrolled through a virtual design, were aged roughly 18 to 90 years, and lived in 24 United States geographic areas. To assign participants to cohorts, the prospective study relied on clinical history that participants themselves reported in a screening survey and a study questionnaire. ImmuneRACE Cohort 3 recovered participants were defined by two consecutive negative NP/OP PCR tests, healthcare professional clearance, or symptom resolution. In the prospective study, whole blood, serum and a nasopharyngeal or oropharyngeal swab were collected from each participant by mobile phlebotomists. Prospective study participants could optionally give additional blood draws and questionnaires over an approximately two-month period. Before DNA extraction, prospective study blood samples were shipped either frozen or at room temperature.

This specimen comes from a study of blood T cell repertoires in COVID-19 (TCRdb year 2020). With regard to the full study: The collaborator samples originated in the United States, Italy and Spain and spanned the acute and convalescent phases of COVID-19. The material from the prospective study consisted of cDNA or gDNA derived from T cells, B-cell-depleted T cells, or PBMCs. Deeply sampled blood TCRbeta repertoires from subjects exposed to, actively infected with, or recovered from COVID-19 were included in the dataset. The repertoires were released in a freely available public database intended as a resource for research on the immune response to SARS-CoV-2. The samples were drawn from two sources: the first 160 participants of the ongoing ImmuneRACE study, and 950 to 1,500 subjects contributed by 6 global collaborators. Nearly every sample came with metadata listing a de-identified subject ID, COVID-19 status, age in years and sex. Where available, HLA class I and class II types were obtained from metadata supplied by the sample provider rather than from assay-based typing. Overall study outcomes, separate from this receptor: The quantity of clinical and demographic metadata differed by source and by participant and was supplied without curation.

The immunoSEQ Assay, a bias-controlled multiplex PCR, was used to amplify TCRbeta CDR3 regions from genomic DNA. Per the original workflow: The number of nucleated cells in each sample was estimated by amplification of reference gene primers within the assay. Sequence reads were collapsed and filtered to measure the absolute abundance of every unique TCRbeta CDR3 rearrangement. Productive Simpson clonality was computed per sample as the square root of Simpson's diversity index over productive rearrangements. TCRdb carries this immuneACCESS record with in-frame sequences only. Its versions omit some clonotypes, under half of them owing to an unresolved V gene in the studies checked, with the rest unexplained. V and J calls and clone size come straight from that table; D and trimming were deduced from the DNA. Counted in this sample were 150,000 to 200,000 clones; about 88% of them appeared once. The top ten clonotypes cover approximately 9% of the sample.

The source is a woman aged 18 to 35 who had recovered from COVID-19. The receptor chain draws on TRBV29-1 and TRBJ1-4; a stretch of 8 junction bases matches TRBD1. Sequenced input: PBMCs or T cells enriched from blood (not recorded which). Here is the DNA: TGCAGCGTTGGACAGGGGACGAGTGAAAAACTGTTTTTT. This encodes CSVGQGTSEKLFF. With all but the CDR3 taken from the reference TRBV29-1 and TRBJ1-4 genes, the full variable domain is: SAVISQKPSRDICQRGTSLTIQCQVDSQVTMMFWYRQQPGQSLTLIATANQGSEATYESGFVIDKFPISRPNLTFSTLTVSNMSPEDSSIYLCSVGQGTSEKLFFGSGTQLSVL.